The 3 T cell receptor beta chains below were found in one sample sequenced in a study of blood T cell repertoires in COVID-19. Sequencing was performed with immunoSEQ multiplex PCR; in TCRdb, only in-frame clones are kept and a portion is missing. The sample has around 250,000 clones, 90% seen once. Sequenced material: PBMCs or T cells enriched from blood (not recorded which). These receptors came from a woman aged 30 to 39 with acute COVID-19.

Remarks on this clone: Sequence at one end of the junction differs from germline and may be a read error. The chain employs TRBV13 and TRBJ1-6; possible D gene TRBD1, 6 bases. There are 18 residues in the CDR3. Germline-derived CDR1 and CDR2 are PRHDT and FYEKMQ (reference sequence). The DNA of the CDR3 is TGTGTCAGCAGAACCGGAGGACAGTTTAGCTCCTATAATTCACCCCTCCACTTT. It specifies CVSRTGGQFSSYNSPLHF.

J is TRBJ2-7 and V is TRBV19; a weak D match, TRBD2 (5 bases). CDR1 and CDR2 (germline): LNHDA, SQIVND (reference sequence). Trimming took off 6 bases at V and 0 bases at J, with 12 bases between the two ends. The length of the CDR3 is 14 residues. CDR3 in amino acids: CASSPGLISYEQYF. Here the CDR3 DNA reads TGTGCCAGTAGCCCGGGATTAATCTCCTACGAGCAGTACTTC.

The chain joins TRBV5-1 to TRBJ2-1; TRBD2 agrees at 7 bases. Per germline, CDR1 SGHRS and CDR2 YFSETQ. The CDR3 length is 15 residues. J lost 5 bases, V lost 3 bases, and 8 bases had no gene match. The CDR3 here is CASSYQRGNNNEQFF. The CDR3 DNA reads TGCGCCAGCAGCTACCAGCGGGGAAACAACAATGAGCAGTTCTTC.